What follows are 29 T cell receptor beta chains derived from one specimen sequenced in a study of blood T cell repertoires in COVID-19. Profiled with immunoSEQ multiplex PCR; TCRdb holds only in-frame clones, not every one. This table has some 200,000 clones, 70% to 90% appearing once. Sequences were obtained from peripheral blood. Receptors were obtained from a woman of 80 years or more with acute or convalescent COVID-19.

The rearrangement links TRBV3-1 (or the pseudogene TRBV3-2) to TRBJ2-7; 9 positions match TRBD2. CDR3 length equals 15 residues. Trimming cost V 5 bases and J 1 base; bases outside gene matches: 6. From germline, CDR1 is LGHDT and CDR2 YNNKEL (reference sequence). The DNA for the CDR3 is TGTGCCAGCAGCAATGGGCGGGAGGGATCCTACGAGCAGTACTTC. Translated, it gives CASSNGREGSYEQYF.

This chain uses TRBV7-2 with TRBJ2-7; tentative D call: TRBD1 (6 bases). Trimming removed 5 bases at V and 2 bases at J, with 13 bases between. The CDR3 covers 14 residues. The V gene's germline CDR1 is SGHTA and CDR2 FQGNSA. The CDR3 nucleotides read TGTGCCAGCAGCCCTTCTAGGGGGACCTACGAGCAGTACTTC. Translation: CASSPSRGTYEQYF.

DNA for the CDR3: TGTGCCAGTAGTTCCTCCAGGGGCAATTCACCCCTCCACTTT. Translating gives CASSSSRGNSPLHF. The gene calls are TRBV19 and TRBJ1-6; tentatively, D is TRBD1 (6 bases). V lost 5 bases and J lost 7, with 12 bases in between. CDR3 length: 14 amino acids. Per germline, CDR1 LNHDA and CDR2 SQIVND (reference sequence).

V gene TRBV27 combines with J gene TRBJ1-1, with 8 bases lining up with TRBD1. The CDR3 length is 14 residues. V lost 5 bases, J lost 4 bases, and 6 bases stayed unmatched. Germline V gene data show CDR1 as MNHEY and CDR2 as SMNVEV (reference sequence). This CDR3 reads CASSPGQVSTEAFF. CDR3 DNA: TGTGCCAGCAGTCCGGGACAGGTGAGCACTGAAGCTTTCTTT.

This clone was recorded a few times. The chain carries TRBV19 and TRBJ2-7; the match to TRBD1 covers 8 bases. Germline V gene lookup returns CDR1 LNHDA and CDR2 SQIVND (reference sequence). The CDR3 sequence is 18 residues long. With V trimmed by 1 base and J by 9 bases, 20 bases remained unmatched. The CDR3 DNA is TGTGCCAGTAGTATAGCTGGGACAGGTTTGGGGCCCTACGATGTGCAGTACTTC. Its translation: CASSIAGTGLGPYDVQYF.

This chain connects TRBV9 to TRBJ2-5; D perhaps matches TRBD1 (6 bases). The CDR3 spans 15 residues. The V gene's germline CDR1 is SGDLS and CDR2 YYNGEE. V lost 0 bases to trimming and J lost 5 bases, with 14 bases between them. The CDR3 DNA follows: TGTGCCAGCAGCGTAGTGGGACACACAACCGAGACCCAGTACTTC. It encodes CASSVVGHTTETQYF. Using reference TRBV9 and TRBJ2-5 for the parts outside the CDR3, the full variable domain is DSGVTQTPKHLITATGQRVTLRCSPRSGDLSVYWYQQSLDQGLQFLIQYYNGEERAKGNILERFSAQQFPDLHSELNLSSLELGDSALYFCASSVVGHTTETQYFGPGTRLLVL.

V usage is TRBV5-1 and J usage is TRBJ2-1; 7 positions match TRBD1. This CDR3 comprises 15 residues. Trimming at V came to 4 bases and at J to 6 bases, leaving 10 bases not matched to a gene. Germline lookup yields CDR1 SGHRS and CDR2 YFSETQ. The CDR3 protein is CASSHNRGQSNEQFF. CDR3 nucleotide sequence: TGCGCCAGCAGCCACAACAGGGGACAGTCCAATGAGCAGTTCTTC.

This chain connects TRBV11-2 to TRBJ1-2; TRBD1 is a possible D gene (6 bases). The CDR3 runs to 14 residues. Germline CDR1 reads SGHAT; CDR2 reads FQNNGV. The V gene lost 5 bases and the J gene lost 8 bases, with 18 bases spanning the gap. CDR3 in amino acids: CASSHRGAGWGYTF. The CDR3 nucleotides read TGTGCCAGCAGCCACCGGGGGGCTGGGTGGGGCTACACCTTC. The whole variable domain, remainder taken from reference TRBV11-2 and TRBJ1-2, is EAGVAQSPRYKIIEKRQSVAFWCNPISGHATLYWYQQILGQGPKLLIQFQNNGVVDDSQLPKDRFSAERLKGVDSTLKIQPAKLEDSAVYLCASSHRGAGWGYTFGSGTRLTVV.

CDR3 residues: CASSSPQGSNSPLHF. In nucleotides, the CDR3 is TGTGCCAGCAGTTCACCACAGGGATCTAATTCACCCCTCCACTTT. This chain uses TRBV6-5 with TRBJ1-6; a weak D match, TRBD1 (6 bases). V lost 4 bases and J 6 bases, leaving 13 bases between the germline ends. CDR3 size: 15 residues. Germline assignment: CDR1 MNHEY and CDR2 SVGAGI.

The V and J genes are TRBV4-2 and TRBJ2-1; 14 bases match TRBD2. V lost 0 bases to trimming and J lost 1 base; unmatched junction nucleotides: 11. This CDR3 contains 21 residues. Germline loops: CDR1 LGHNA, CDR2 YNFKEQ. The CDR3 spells CASSQERGLAGAILSYNEQFF. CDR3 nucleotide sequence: TGTGCCAGCAGCCAAGAGAGGGGACTAGCGGGAGCCATCCTGTCCTACAATGAGCAGTTCTTC.

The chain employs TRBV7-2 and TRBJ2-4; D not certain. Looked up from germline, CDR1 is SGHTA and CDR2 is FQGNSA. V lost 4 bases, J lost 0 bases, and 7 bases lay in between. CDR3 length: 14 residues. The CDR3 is CASSSSLAKNIQYF. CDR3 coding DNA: TGTGCCAGCAGCTCCTCTTTAGCCAAAAACATTCAGTACTTC.

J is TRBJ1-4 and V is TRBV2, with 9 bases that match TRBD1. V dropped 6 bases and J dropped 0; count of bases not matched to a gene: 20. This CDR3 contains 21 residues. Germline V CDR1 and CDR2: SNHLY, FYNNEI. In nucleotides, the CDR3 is TGTGCCAGCAGCGGCGGGGGAGTGACAGGGGGAGGGACCTCAACTAATGAAAAACTGTTTTTT. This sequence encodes CASSGGGVTGGGTSTNEKLFF.

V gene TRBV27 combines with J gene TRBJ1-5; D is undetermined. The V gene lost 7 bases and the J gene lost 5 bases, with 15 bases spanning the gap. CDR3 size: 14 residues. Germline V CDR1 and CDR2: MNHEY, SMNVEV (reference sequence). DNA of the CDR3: TGTGCCAGCAAAGAGGTCTGGGTTGATCAGCCCCAGCATTTT. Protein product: CASKEVWVDQPQHF.

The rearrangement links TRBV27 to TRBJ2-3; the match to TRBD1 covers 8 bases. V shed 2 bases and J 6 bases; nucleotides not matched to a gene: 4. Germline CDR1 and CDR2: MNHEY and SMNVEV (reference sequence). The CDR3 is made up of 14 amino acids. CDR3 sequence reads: CASSLQGARDTQYF. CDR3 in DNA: TGTGCCAGCAGTTTACAGGGGGCGCGGGATACGCAGTATTTT.

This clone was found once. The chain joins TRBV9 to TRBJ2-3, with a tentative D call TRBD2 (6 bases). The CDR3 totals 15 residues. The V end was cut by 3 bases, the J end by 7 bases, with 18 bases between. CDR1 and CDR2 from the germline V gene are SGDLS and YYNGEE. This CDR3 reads CASSGTPGEVHTQYF. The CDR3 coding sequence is TGTGCCAGCAGCGGAACCCCCGGGGAGGTCCATACGCAGTATTTT.

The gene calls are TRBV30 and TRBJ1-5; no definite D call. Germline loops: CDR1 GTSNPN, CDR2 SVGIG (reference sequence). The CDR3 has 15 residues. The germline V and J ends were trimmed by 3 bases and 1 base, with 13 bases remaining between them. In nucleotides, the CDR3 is TGTGCCTGGAGGCCCGGGAAAGGGAGCAATCAGCCCCAGCATTTT. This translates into CAWRPGKGSNQPQHF.

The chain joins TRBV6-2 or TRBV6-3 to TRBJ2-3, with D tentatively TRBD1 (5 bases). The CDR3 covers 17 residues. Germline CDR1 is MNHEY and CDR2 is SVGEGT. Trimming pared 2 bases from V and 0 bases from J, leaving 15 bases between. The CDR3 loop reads CASSYLGAGHSTDTQYF. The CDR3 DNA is TGTGCCAGCAGTTACCTAGGGGCAGGGCATAGCACAGATACGCAGTATTTT.

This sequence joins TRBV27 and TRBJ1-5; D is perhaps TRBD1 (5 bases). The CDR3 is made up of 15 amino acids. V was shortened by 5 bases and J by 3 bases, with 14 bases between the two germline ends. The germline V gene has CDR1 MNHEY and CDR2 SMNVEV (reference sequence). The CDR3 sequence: CASSSYDSPNQPQHF. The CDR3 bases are TGTGCCAGCAGTAGCTATGACAGCCCCAATCAGCCCCAGCATTTT.

The CDR3 region is CSALGDYEQYF. The CDR3 DNA sequence: TGCAGTGCTCTAGGGGACTACGAGCAGTACTTC. The gene calls are TRBV20-1 and TRBJ2-7; maybe TRBD1 (5 bases). Germline CDR1 reads DFQATT; CDR2 reads SNEGSKA (reference sequence). With 5 bases removed from V and 3 bases from J, the gap between germline ends came to 8 bases. This CDR3 region has 11 residues.

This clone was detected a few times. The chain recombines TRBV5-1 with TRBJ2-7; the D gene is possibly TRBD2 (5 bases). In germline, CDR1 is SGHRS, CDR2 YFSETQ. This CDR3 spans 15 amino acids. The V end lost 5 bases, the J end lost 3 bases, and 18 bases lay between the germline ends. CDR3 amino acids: CASSPQTGIGYEQYF. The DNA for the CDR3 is TGCGCCAGCAGTCCCCAAACGGGGATAGGCTACGAGCAGTACTTC. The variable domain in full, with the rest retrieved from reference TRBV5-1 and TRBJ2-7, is KAGVTQTPRYLIKTRGQQVTLSCSPISGHRSVSWYQQTPGQGLQFLFEYFSETQRNKGNFPGRFSGRQFSNSRSEMNVSTLELGDSALYLCASSPQTGIGYEQYFGPGTRLTVT.

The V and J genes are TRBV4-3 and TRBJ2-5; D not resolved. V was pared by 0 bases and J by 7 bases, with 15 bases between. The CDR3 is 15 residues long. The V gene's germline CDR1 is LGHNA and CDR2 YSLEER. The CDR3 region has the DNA TGCGCCAGCAGCCAAGATTGGCTGGCTAGTACGACCCAGTACTTC. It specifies CASSQDWLASTTQYF.

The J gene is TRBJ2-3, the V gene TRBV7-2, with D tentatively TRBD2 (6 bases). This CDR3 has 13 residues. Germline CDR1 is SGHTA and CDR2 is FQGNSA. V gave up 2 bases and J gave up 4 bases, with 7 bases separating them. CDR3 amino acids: CASSLLASDTQYF. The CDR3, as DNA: TGTGCCAGCAGCTTACTAGCGTCAGATACGCAGTATTTT.

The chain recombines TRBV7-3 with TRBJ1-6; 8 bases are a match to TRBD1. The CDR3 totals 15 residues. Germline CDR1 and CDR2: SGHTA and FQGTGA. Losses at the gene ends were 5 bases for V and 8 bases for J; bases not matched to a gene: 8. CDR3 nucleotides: TGTGCCAGCAGCCCAGGGGGCCCTTTTGATTCACCCCTCCACTTT. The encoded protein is CASSPGGPFDSPLHF.

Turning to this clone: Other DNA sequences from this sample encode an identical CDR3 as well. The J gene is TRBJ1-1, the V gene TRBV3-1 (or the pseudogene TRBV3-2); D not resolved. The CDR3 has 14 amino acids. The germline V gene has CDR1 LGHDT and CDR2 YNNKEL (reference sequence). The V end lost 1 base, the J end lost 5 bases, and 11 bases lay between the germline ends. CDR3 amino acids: CASSQGGVGTEAFF. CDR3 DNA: TGTGCCAGCAGCCAAGGTGGAGTTGGGACTGAAGCTTTCTTT.

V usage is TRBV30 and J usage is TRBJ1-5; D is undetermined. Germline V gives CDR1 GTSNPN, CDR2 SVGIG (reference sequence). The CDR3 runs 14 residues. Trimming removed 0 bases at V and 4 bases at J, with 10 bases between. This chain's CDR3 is CAWSVLPINQPQHF. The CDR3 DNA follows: TGTGCCTGGAGTGTACTACCTATTAATCAGCCCCAGCATTTT.

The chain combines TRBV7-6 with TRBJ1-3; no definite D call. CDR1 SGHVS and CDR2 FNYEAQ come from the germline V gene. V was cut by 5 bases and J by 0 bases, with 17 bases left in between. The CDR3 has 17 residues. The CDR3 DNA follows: TGTGCCAGCAGCAAAAGCGGGCAGCGGAGCTCTGGAAACACCATATATTTT. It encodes CASSKSGQRSSGNTIYF.

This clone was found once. CDR3 DNA sequence: TGTGCCAGCAGTTTATTTACAGGGGTCGGCGGGGAGCTGTTTTTT. This codes for CASSLFTGVGGELFF. The chain couples TRBV27 to TRBJ2-2, with 7 nucleotides matching TRBD1. Germline V CDR1 and CDR2: MNHEY, SMNVEV (reference sequence). V lost 1 base and J lost 7; bases outside the gene matches: 6. The CDR3 loop spans 15 amino acids.

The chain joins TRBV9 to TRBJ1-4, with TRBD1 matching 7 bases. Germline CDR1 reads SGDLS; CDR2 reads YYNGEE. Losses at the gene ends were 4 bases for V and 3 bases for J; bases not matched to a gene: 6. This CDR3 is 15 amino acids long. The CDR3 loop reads CASSRFTGANEKLFF. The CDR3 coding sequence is TGTGCCAGCAGCCGTTTTACAGGGGCTAATGAAAAACTGTTTTTT.

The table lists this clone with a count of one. The CDR3 region has the DNA TGTGCCAGCAGCCAAGATCCGGACAGGGGTCCCACGAACACCGGGGAGCTGTTTTTT. The encoded protein is CASSQDPDRGPTNTGELFF. The rearrangement links TRBV14 to TRBJ2-2, with 9 bases identical to TRBD1. With V trimmed by 0 bases and J by 0 bases, 8 bases remained unmatched. CDR3 length: 19 residues. Germline CDR1 SGHDN, CDR2 FVKESK. Together with reference TRBV14 and TRBJ2-2, the CDR3 gives the full variable domain: EAGVTQFPSHSVIEKGQTVTLRCDPISGHDNLYWYRRVMGKEIKFLLHFVKESKQDESGMPNNRFLAERTGGTYSTLKVQPAELEDSGVYFCASSQDPDRGPTNTGELFFGEGSRLTVL.